These 19 T cell receptor beta chains came from one sample sequenced in a study of OX40 agonist ivuxolimab in advanced cancers. Profiling relied on immunoSEQ multiplex PCR, and the TCRdb table lists in-frame clones only, not all of them. The sample holds about 24,000 clones, 85% to 90% seen once. The specimen comprised CD4+ or CD8+ T cells sorted from blood, sampled in a trial of the OX40 agonist ivuxolimab. Receptor source: an adult with an advanced solid tumor such as melanoma, head and neck, liver or kidney cancer.

This clone was found a few times. The J gene is TRBJ2-7, the V gene TRBV11-2; D gene uncertain. The germline gives CDR1 SGHAT, CDR2 FQNNGV. Between the trimmed V and J ends, which lost 2 bases and 3 bases, there was a span of 2 bases. The CDR3 runs to 11 residues. DNA for the CDR3: TGTGCCAGCAGCTTAAACTACGAGCAGTACTTC. This encodes CASSLNYEQYF.

The chain recombines TRBV11-2 with TRBJ2-3; 7 bases are a match to TRBD1. This CDR3 contains 15 residues. Trimming took 5 bases from V and 2 from J; bases not matched to a gene: 7. The germline V gene encodes CDR1 SGHAT and CDR2 FQNNGV. The CDR3, as DNA: TGTGCCAGCAGCCCGCAAGGGGGCGTCACAGATACGCAGTATTTT. Its translation is CASSPQGGVTDTQYF.

This clone was seen a few times. In DNA, the CDR3 is TGCAGCGCCCATCTCCGGGCCTCTAATGAAAAACTGTTTTTT. Encoded protein: CSAHLRASNEKLFF. This chain connects TRBV29-1 to TRBJ1-4; D ambiguous. CDR1 is SQVTM and CDR2 is ANQGSEA in the germline V gene. The length of the CDR3 is 14 residues. The germline V and J ends were trimmed by 7 bases and 3 bases, with 15 bases remaining between them. The whole variable domain, filled in from reference TRBV29-1 and TRBJ1-4, reads SAVISQKPSRDICQRGTSLTIQCQVDSQVTMMFWYRQQPGQSLTLIATANQGSEATYESGFVIDKFPISRPNLTFSTLTVSNMSPEDSSIYLCSAHLRASNEKLFFGSGTQLSVL.

The chain couples TRBV2 to TRBJ1-2; D is undetermined. CDR1 and CDR2 (germline): SNHLY, FYNNEI. The CDR3 sequence is 13 residues long. Trimming left V 3 bases short and J 1 base short, with 6 bases between. CDR3 DNA: TGTGCCAGCAGTGAGGAGGTTAACTATGGCTACACCTTC. Its translation: CASSEEVNYGYTF. The variable domain in full, completed from reference TRBV2 and TRBJ1-2, reads EPEVTQTPSHQVTQMGQEVILRCVPISNHLYFYWYRQILGQKVEFLVSFYNNEISEKSEIFDDQFSVERPDGSNFTLKIRSTKLEDSAMYFCASSEEVNYGYTFGSGTRLTVV.

The rearrangement uses TRBV5-6 and TRBJ1-4; weak D call: TRBD1 (5 bases). Trimming stripped 0 bases from V and 8 bases from J, with 14 bases between. CDR1 and CDR2 (germline): SGHDT, YYEEEE. The CDR3 totals 15 residues. The CDR3 is CASSLDAGGGEKLFF. The CDR3 nucleotides read TGTGCCAGCAGCTTGGATGCGGGGGGTGGGGAAAAACTGTTTTTT.

J is TRBJ2-5 and V is TRBV9, with 9 nucleotides matching TRBD1. Germline CDR1 is SGDLS and CDR2 is YYNGEE. The J segment lost 5 bases and the V segment lost 3 bases, leaving 14 bases of the junction unmatched. The CDR3 has 17 amino acids. CDR3 nucleotide sequence: TGTGCCAGCAGCGGAGAGGGAACAGGGGGCTTGGGCGAGACCCAGTACTTC. This translates into CASSGEGTGGLGETQYF. The variable domain in full, completed from reference TRBV9 and TRBJ2-5, reads DSGVTQTPKHLITATGQRVTLRCSPRSGDLSVYWYQQSLDQGLQFLIQYYNGEERAKGNILERFSAQQFPDLHSELNLSSLELGDSALYFCASSGEGTGGLGETQYFGPGTRLLVL.

The V gene is TRBV2, the J gene TRBJ2-5; 9 positions agree with TRBD2. Germline V gene data show CDR1 as SNHLY and CDR2 as FYNNEI. Unmatched junction bases numbered 8, after V lost 4 bases and J lost 5 bases. The CDR3 has 15 amino acids. As DNA, the CDR3 is TGTGCCAGCAGTGTCATAGCGGGAGCCGGGGAGACCCAGTACTTC. Its translation is CASSVIAGAGETQYF.

The chain employs TRBV7-9 and TRBJ2-1; tentative D call: TRBD2 (5 bases). V gave up 1 base and J gave up 0 bases, with 10 bases separating them. CDR3 length: 16 residues. Per germline, CDR1 SEHNR and CDR2 FQNEAQ (reference sequence). The CDR3 reads CASSLGTVSSYNEQFF. CDR3 DNA sequence: TGTGCCAGCAGCTTAGGGACTGTTAGCTCCTACAATGAGCAGTTCTTC.

The chain recombines TRBV6-6 with TRBJ2-5; perhaps TRBD1 as D (6 bases). V was clipped by 5 bases and J by 4 bases, with 11 bases between them. This CDR3 spans 13 amino acids. Germline assignment: CDR1 MNHNY and CDR2 SVGAGI (reference sequence). The CDR3 nucleotides are TGTGCCAGCAGTAAACAGGGTAGAGAGACCCAGTACTTC. Its translation: CASSKQGRETQYF.

The rearrangement links TRBV7-3 to TRBJ2-2; D tentatively fits TRBD1 or TRBD2 (5 bases each). Germline assignment: CDR1 SGHTA and CDR2 FQGTGA. The length of the CDR3 is 15 residues. The V and J ends lost 2 bases and 6 bases respectively, with 13 bases between them. The CDR3 region has the DNA TGTGCCAGCAGCTTATTAGGGGCGGAGGCCGGGGAGCTGTTTTTT. This encodes CASSLLGAEAGELFF.

The chain has TRBV2 and TRBJ2-7; a possible D gene is TRBD1 (5 bases). This CDR3 contains 12 residues. The germline V gene has CDR1 SNHLY and CDR2 FYNNEI. V was shortened by 3 bases and J by 3 bases, with 6 bases between the two germline ends. The CDR3 region has the DNA TGTGCCAGCAGTGAGCAGGGCTACGAGCAGTACTTC. It translates to CASSEQGYEQYF.

The chain uses TRBV6-5 and TRBJ2-5; D is possibly TRBD1 or TRBD2 (5 bases each). The CDR3 length is 14 residues. Germline lookup yields CDR1 MNHEY and CDR2 SVGAGI. Trimming took off 2 bases at V and 5 bases at J, with 12 bases between the two ends. The CDR3 coding sequence is TGTGCCAGCAGTTACGGGGGAGTTCGGGAGACCCAGTACTTC. It yields the protein CASSYGGVRETQYF.

The chain employs TRBV25-1 and TRBJ2-3; TRBD2 agrees at 7 bases. The CDR3 consists of 14 residues. V shed 5 bases and J 2 bases; nucleotides not matched to a gene: 4. Per the germline V gene, CDR1 is MGHDK and CDR2 is SYGVNS. The CDR3 loop reads CASSSAGLTDTQYF. The CDR3 DNA follows: TGTGCCAGCAGTTCAGCGGGACTCACAGATACGCAGTATTTT.

The chain combines TRBV5-5 with TRBJ2-1, with D perhaps TRBD1 (5 bases). Germline CDR1 reads SGHKS; CDR2 reads YYEKEE (reference sequence). The V and J ends lost 4 bases and 2 bases respectively, with 16 bases between them. The CDR3 is 16 amino acids. CDR3 residues: CASSNSRASTYNEQFF. Here the CDR3 DNA reads TGTGCCAGCAGCAACAGCAGGGCGAGTACCTACAATGAGCAGTTCTTC. Using reference TRBV5-5 and TRBJ2-1 for the parts outside the CDR3, the full variable domain is DAGVTQSPTHLIKTRGQQVTLRCSPISGHKSVSWYQQVLGQGPQFIFQYYEKEERGRGNFPDRFSARQFPNYSSELNVNALLLGDSALYLCASSNSRASTYNEQFFGPGTRLTVL.

The CDR3 sequence: CAWSPRGGEDWFEAFF. CDR3 DNA: TGTGCCTGGAGTCCCCGGGGGGGGGAAGACTGGTTCGAAGCTTTCTTT. The chain has TRBV30 and TRBJ1-1; weak D call: TRBD1 (5 bases). Trimming cost V 2 bases and J 8 bases, with 24 bases left between them. The CDR3 is 16 residues long. Per germline, CDR1 GTSNPN and CDR2 SVGIG (reference sequence).

This chain links TRBV2 with TRBJ1-3; no reliable D call. There are 15 residues in the CDR3. The germline V and J ends were trimmed by 4 bases and 0 bases, with 10 bases remaining between them. Germline CDR1 reads SNHLY; CDR2 reads FYNNEI. This chain's CDR3 is CASSAGPSSGNTIYF. In DNA form, the CDR3 reads TGTGCCAGCAGTGCCGGGCCAAGCTCTGGAAACACCATATATTTT.

The chain employs TRBV5-1 and TRBJ2-7; the D is unclear. Trimming took off 5 bases at V and 2 bases at J, with 11 bases between the two ends. This CDR3 spans 13 amino acids. CDR1 is SGHRS, CDR2 YFSETQ, per germline. The CDR3 here is CASRKTEAYEQYF. For the CDR3, the DNA is TGCGCCAGCAGGAAGACCGAGGCCTACGAGCAGTACTTC.

For the CDR3, the DNA is TGTGCCAGCAGCCGATCGCTCGGGGATACGCAGTATTTT. It encodes CASSRSLGDTQYF. V and J are TRBV11-3 and TRBJ2-3; no definite D call. The germline V gene encodes CDR1 SGHNT and CDR2 YENEEA. Trimming left V 5 bases short and J 6 bases short, with 12 bases between. CDR3 length: 13 residues.

This sequence joins TRBV4-2 and TRBJ2-5; the D is unclear. The V and J ends lost 4 bases and 4 bases respectively, with 7 bases between them. CDR1 LGHNA and CDR2 YNFKEQ come from the germline V gene. This CDR3 spans 12 amino acids. The CDR3 region is CASSPGPETQYF. DNA of the CDR3: TGTGCCAGCAGCCCCGGACCAGAGACCCAGTACTTC.